These 25 T cell receptor beta chains share one sample of origin, sequenced in a study of blood T cell repertoires in COVID-19. Libraries were prepared by immunoSEQ multiplex PCR; TCRdb keeps only in-frame clonotypes and omits some of them. The repertoire includes roughly 130,000 clones, about 87% of them detected once, and over 2% sits in the top ten. Sequencing was done on a sample of peripheral blood. The receptors come from a human donor with COVID-19, enrolled during active disease. The donor label of this sample is uncertain.

V is TRBV4-1 and J is TRBJ2-7, with 11 bases fitting TRBD2. Germline trimming cut 4 bases from V and 3 bases from J; bases unmatched to any gene: 8. Germline V gene lookup returns CDR1 MGHRA and CDR2 YSYEKL. The CDR3 length is 16 residues. The CDR3 DNA sequence: TGCGCCAGCAGCCGTTCACTAGCGGGGGCCTTCTACGAGCAGTACTTC. It specifies CASSRSLAGAFYEQYF.

This chain links TRBV19 with TRBJ1-5; 7 nucleotides agree with TRBD1. With V trimmed by 4 bases and J by 2 bases, 5 bases remained unmatched. Germline values: CDR1 LNHDA, CDR2 SQIVND (reference sequence). This CDR3 is 15 amino acids long. For the CDR3, the DNA is TGTGCCAGTAGTACCCATACAGGGGGCAATCAGCCCCAGCATTTT. Residues: CASSTHTGGNQPQHF.

The rearrangement uses TRBV11-2 and TRBJ2-7; 8 nucleotides agree with TRBD2. The CDR3 extends over 16 amino acids. With 4 bases clipped from V and 0 bases from J, the junction kept 8 bases outside the gene matches. Germline V CDR1 and CDR2: SGHAT, FQNNGV. CDR3: CASSWVSGGASYEQYF. The CDR3 DNA reads TGTGCCAGCAGCTGGGTTTCCGGGGGGGCCTCCTACGAGCAGTACTTC. Complete variable domain (other parts from reference TRBV11-2 and TRBJ2-7): EAGVAQSPRYKIIEKRQSVAFWCNPISGHATLYWYQQILGQGPKLLIQFQNNGVVDDSQLPKDRFSAERLKGVDSTLKIQPAKLEDSAVYLCASSWVSGGASYEQYFGPGTRLTVT.

This sequence joins TRBV19 and TRBJ2-1; weak D call: TRBD2 (6 bases). This CDR3 is built from 17 residues. CDR1 and CDR2 from the germline V gene are LNHDA and SQIVND (reference sequence). V was pared by 3 bases and J by 4 bases, with 19 bases between. CDR3 nucleotide sequence: TGTGCCAGTAGTATCCTACCGGGACTTGGGGAGTACAATGAGCAGTTCTTC. Residues: CASSILPGLGEYNEQFF. The entire variable domain, with the rest obtained from reference TRBV19 and TRBJ2-1, is as follows: DGGITQSPKYLFRKEGQNVTLSCEQNLNHDAMYWYRQDPGQGLRLIYYSQIVNDFQKGDIAEGYSVSREKKESFPLTVTSAQKNPTAFYLCASSILPGLGEYNEQFFGPGTRLTVL.

The V call is TRBV2, the J call TRBJ1-6; a possible D gene is TRBD1 (5 bases). There are 15 residues in the CDR3. Trimming removed 0 bases from V and 6 bases from J, with 9 bases in between. The germline V gene encodes CDR1 SNHLY and CDR2 FYNNEI. The CDR3: CASSEAGAANSPLHF. The CDR3 coding sequence is TGTGCCAGCAGTGAAGCAGGGGCAGCTAATTCACCCCTCCACTTT.

The chain joins TRBV7-3 to TRBJ2-3, with TRBD2 matching 11 bases. J gave up 2 bases and V 4 bases, and 11 bases lay outside the gene matches. Germline V CDR1 and CDR2: SGHTA, FQGTGA. This CDR3 has 18 residues. The chain's CDR3 is CASSSNGQTSGATDTQYF. The CDR3 nucleotides are TGTGCCAGCAGCTCTAATGGCCAGACTAGCGGGGCCACAGATACGCAGTATTTT.

The chain is built from TRBV19 and TRBJ1-4; D is unresolved. The CDR3 runs 14 residues. Trimming removed 3 bases from V and 0 bases from J, with 5 bases in between. CDR1 and CDR2 (germline): LNHDA, SQIVND (reference sequence). The DNA for the CDR3 is TGTGCCAGTAGTATCAGTGCAACTAATGAAAAACTGTTTTTT. Amino acid sequence: CASSISATNEKLFF.

J is TRBJ2-7 and V is TRBV5-1, with 7 bases aligning to TRBD1. CDR1 is SGHRS, CDR2 YFSETQ, per germline. This CDR3 has 13 residues. After removal of 4 bases from V and 3 bases from J, the junction contained 4 bases not matched to a gene. The CDR3 region is CASSGTDIYEQYF. The CDR3 DNA follows: TGCGCCAGCAGCGGGACAGATATCTACGAGCAGTACTTC.

The DNA for the CDR3 is TGTGCCAGCAGTTACGGGCCGGGAAACTCACCCCTCCACTTT. Its protein is CASSYGPGNSPLHF. The chain joins TRBV6-5 to TRBJ1-6; D unresolved. CDR1 and CDR2 from the germline V gene are MNHEY and SVGAGI. The CDR3 length is 14 residues. V lost 2 bases and J lost 10, with 12 bases in between.

The chain uses TRBV6-1 and TRBJ1-5; perhaps TRBD1 as D (6 bases). Deletions cut 0 bases from V and 9 bases from J, with 12 bases between. Germline loops: CDR1 MNHNS, CDR2 SASEGT. CDR3 size: 14 residues. The CDR3 DNA reads TGTGCCAGCAGTGAAGCGGGGGGGGCTTGGCCCCAGCATTTT. Protein product: CASSEAGGAWPQHF.

This clone has just one count. The chain uses TRBV2 and TRBJ2-7, with 9 bases matching TRBD1. V gave up 3 bases and J gave up 4 bases; unmatched junction bases: 4. This CDR3 comprises 14 residues. Germline V gives CDR1 SNHLY, CDR2 FYNNEI. This CDR3 is CASSDGTGTYEQYF. Written as DNA, the CDR3 is TGTGCCAGCAGTGACGGGACAGGGACTTACGAGCAGTACTTC.

The V call is TRBV6-5, the J call TRBJ2-7; a weak D match, TRBD2 (5 bases). Trimming removed 2 bases from V and 5 bases from J, with 13 bases in between. The CDR3 totals 14 residues. CDR1 is MNHEY, CDR2 SVGAGI, per germline. As DNA, the CDR3 is TGTGCCAGCAGTTACGGGCCTGCGGGCGACGAGCAGTACTTC. Translation: CASSYGPAGDEQYF.

The chain carries TRBV27 and TRBJ2-1; 8 nucleotides align to TRBD2. The CDR3 runs to 16 residues. From germline, CDR1 is MNHEY and CDR2 SMNVEV (reference sequence). V was pared by 5 bases and J by 8 bases, with 14 bases of the junction left unmatched. CDR3 sequence reads: CASSPLPAGAGDEQFF. CDR3 sequence (DNA): TGTGCCAGCAGTCCCCTGCCAGCGGGAGCCGGCGATGAGCAGTTCTTC.

The rearrangement joins TRBV11-2 to TRBJ2-1; a possible D gene is TRBD2 (6 bases). The germline CDR1 and CDR2 sequences are SGHAT and FQNNGV. The length of the CDR3 is 16 residues. Trimming pared 1 base from V and 5 bases from J, leaving 15 bases between. CDR3 bases: TGTGCCAGCAGCTTAGGCCCGGGACTCCCCGACAATGAGCAGTTCTTC. Residues: CASSLGPGLPDNEQFF.

V and J are TRBV11-3 and TRBJ2-6, with D tentatively TRBD2 (5 bases). CDR3 size: 17 residues. Per the germline V gene, CDR1 is SGHNT and CDR2 is YENEEA. The ends were cut back, 4 bases at V and 4 bases at J, with 17 bases in the middle. The CDR3: CASSSGLKTGGANVLTF. CDR3 bases: TGTGCCAGCAGCTCAGGACTCAAGACGGGGGGGGCCAACGTCCTGACTTTC.

The CDR3 sequence is CAIRETGDKGYTF. The CDR3 DNA is TGTGCCATCAGAGAAACAGGGGATAAAGGCTACACCTTC. This chain joins TRBV10-3 and TRBJ1-2, with TRBD1 matching 7 bases. This CDR3 is 13 amino acids long. Germline CDR1 reads ENHRY; CDR2 reads SYGVKD. V shed 6 bases, J shed 8 bases, and the junction held 9 bases outside the gene matches.

This rearrangement joins TRBV27 to TRBJ1-2, with 8 bases identical to TRBD1. Per the germline V gene, CDR1 is MNHEY and CDR2 is SMNVEV (reference sequence). The CDR3 consists of 15 residues. V lost 2 bases, J lost 4 bases, and 6 bases stayed unmatched. CDR3 nucleotides: TGTGCCAGCAGTTTACGACAGGGGATTACCTATGGCTACACCTTC. Translating gives CASSLRQGITYGYTF.

The rearrangement joins TRBV5-1 to TRBJ1-6, with TRBD1 as a possible D gene (6 bases). The germline V gene encodes CDR1 SGHRS and CDR2 YFSETQ. The CDR3 consists of 17 residues. Trimming pared 1 base from V and 2 bases from J, leaving 13 bases between. The CDR3 is CASSLRAGETYNSPLHF. The CDR3 nucleotides read TGCGCCAGCAGCTTGCGGGCAGGGGAGACCTATAATTCACCCCTCCACTTT.

V and J are TRBV29-1 and TRBJ1-1; D unclear. The CDR3 contains 13 residues. Germline CDR1 reads SQVTM; CDR2 reads ANQGSEA. Trimming took off 8 bases at V and 1 base at J, with 14 bases between the two ends. CDR3 sequence reads: CSPLAPGNTEAFF. The CDR3 DNA follows: TGCAGCCCCTTGGCCCCAGGGAACACTGAAGCTTTCTTT.

The genes are TRBV6-6 and TRBJ1-4; 7 bases align to TRBD1. V was clipped by 5 bases and J by 10 bases; unmatched bases: 7. The CDR3 contains 13 residues. Per the germline V gene, CDR1 is MNHNY and CDR2 is SVGAGI (reference sequence). This chain's CDR3 is CASSNQGVAKLFF. In DNA form, the CDR3 reads TGTGCCAGCAGTAATCAGGGGGTGGCAAAACTGTTTTTT.

This chain connects TRBV18 to TRBJ2-1, with a weak D call TRBD1 (6 bases). Germline values: CDR1 KGHSH, CDR2 LQKENI. There are 13 residues in the CDR3. The V gene lost 6 bases and the J gene lost 3 bases, with 9 bases spanning the gap. This chain's CDR3 is CASSQGIYNEQFF. DNA of the CDR3: TGTGCCAGCTCCCAGGGGATCTACAATGAGCAGTTCTTC.

V gene TRBV6-5 combines with J gene TRBJ1-2, with 7 positions matching TRBD1. The CDR3 contains 14 residues. V lost 6 bases, J lost 7 bases, and 11 bases stayed unmatched. The V gene's germline CDR1 is MNHEY and CDR2 SVGAGI. The CDR3 loop is CASSSRAGGIGYTF. The DNA for the CDR3 is TGTGCCAGCAGCTCCCGGGCAGGGGGGATTGGCTACACCTTC.

This clone occurred once. This chain joins TRBV6-5 and TRBJ2-1, with TRBD2 matching over 10 bases. Germline-derived CDR1 and CDR2 are MNHEY and SVGAGI. The V segment lost 4 bases and the J segment 4 bases; nucleotides outside the gene matches: 7. The length of the CDR3 is 16 residues. The CDR3 DNA is TGTGCCAGCAGTTCTCGTTCTAGCGGGGGTTACAATGAGCAGTTCTTC. It encodes CASSSRSSGGYNEQFF.

In this sample, this clone turned up a few times. The chain couples TRBV5-1 to TRBJ2-3; TRBD1 is a possible D gene (6 bases). The CDR3 loop spans 13 amino acids. The V gene lost 0 bases and the J gene lost 5 bases, with 7 bases spanning the gap. Germline loops: CDR1 SGHRS, CDR2 YFSETQ. CDR3 protein: CASSLVGGDTQYF. CDR3 coding DNA: TGCGCCAGCAGCTTGGTAGGGGGAGATACGCAGTATTTT.

V is TRBV7-9 and J is TRBJ2-2; the D is unclear. The germline CDR1 and CDR2 sequences are SEHNR and FQNEAQ (reference sequence). Trimming shortened V by 1 base and J by 6 bases, and 6 bases separated the two germline ends. The CDR3 spans 13 residues. This CDR3 reads CASSLVLSGELFF. As DNA, the CDR3 is TGTGCCAGCAGCTTAGTGCTATCCGGGGAGCTGTTTTTT.